This T cell receptor beta chain was retrieved from a study of OX40 agonist ivuxolimab in advanced cancers. Germline values: CDR1 GTSNPN, CDR2 SVGIG (reference sequence). CDR3 length: 14 amino acids. The V gene lost 3 bases and the J gene lost 4 bases, with 14 bases spanning the gap. This clone was detected once. Data came from immunoSEQ multiplex PCR; TCRdb stores just in-frame clones and leaves some out. The sample includes around 110,000 clones, about nine tenths of them seen just once. This chain links TRBV30 with TRBJ2-3; D is unclear. This receptor was taken from an adult with an advanced solid tumor such as melanoma, head and neck, liver or kidney cancer. The starting material was CD4+ or CD8+ T cells sorted from blood, obtained in a trial of the OX40 agonist ivuxolimab. The CDR3 reads CAWRAGPVADTQYF. CDR3 DNA sequence: TGTGCCTGGAGAGCTGGACCCGTGGCAGATACGCAGTATTTT.